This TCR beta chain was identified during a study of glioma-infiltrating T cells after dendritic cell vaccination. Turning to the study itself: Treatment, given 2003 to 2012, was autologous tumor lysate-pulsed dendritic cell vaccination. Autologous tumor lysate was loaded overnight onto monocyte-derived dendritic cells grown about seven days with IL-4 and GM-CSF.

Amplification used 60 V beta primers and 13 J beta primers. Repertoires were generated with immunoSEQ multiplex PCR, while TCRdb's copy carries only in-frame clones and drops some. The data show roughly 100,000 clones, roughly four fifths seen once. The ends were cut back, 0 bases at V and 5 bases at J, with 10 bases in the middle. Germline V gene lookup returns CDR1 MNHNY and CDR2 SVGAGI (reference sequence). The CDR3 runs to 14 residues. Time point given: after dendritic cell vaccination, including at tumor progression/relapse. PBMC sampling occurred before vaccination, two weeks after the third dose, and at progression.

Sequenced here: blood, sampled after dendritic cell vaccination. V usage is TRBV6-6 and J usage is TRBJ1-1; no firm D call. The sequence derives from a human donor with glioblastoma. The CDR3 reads CASSYSGGETEAFF. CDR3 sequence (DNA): TGTGCCAGCAGTTACTCGGGCGGGGAGACTGAAGCTTTCTTT.